One and the same sample provided the 30 T cell receptor beta chains below, sequenced in a study of T cell repertoires in cytomegalovirus infection (dated by TCRdb to between 2018 and 2021). In the paper's terms, the treatment or condition label means: in vitro stimulation with specific CMV peptide epitopes to enrich CMV-specific T cells. The reads were generated on an Illumina HiSeq 1500. TCRdb applied fastp at Q25 and MiXCR to the public reads, then kept only in-frame beta chains. Rows with one shared CDR3 protein collapse into an entry with the most common genes and DNA. The sample records approximately 990,000 distinct CDR3 sequences, more than 25% of which are singletons. About an eighth of the sample lies in the top ten. No antigen has been assigned to these receptors. The sample in question was cultured CD8+ T cells from PBMCs, obtained from culture after CMV antigen stimulation. These receptors were taken from a human donor in good health (CMV status not recorded). Some clones in this sample may be carry-over from other donors' samples.

The rearrangement links TRBV6-5 to TRBJ2-7, with TRBD2 as a possible D gene (6 bases). Per the germline V gene, CDR1 is MNHEY and CDR2 is SVGAGI. The CDR3 spans 16 residues. V was trimmed by 0 bases and J by 0 bases, leaving 12 bases between them. CDR3 bases: TGTGCCAGCAGTTACTCTGGCGGGGTTAGCTCCTACGAGCAGTACTTC. Translated, it gives CASSYSGGVSSYEQYF.

The chain combines TRBV7-6 with TRBJ1-2; no firm D call. Germline V gene sequence: CDR1 SGHVS, CDR2 FNYEAQ. Trimming took off 5 bases at V and 10 bases at J, with 8 bases between the two ends. The CDR3 has 10 residues. The chain's CDR3 is CASSPRDYTF. CDR3 DNA: TGTGCCAGCAGCCCAAGAGACTACACCTTC.

This clonotype was counted at least ten times. The chain carries TRBV7-8 and TRBJ2-1; no reliable D call. Germline V gives CDR1 SGHVS, CDR2 FQNEAQ. The CDR3 sequence is 17 residues long. The V and J ends lost 5 bases and 1 base respectively, with 18 bases between them. For the CDR3, the DNA is TGTGCCAGCAGCCCAACTTCCTTAGGTGCTTCCTACAATGAGCAGTTCTTC. Translated, it gives CASSPTSLGASYNEQFF.

The chain combines TRBV7-9 with TRBJ1-4; tentatively, D is TRBD1 (6 bases). Trimming pared 3 bases from V and 2 bases from J, leaving 16 bases between. This CDR3 spans 17 amino acids. Germline loops: CDR1 SEHNR, CDR2 FQNEAQ (reference sequence). CDR3 protein: CASSLGAGLHTNEKLFF. The CDR3 nucleotides read TGTGCCAGCAGCTTGGGGGCGGGCCTCCATACTAATGAAAAACTGTTTTTT. Variable domain in full (rest from reference TRBV7-9 and TRBJ1-4): DTGVSQNPRHKITKRGQNVTFRCDPISEHNRLYWYRQTLGQGPEFLTYFQNEAQLEKSRLLSDRFSAERPKGSFSTLEIQRTEQGDSAMYLCASSLGAGLHTNEKLFFGSGTQLSVL.

This clonotype was seen a handful of times. The chain carries TRBV27 and TRBJ1-2; D remains ambiguous. The CDR3 contains 15 residues. The V end lost 4 bases, the J end lost 1 base, and 13 bases lay between the germline ends. Germline V gene sequence: CDR1 MNHEY, CDR2 SMNVEV (reference sequence). The DNA of the CDR3 is TGTGCCAGCAGTTCTTTAGGAGAGCTTAACTATGGCTACACCTTC. Amino acids: CASSSLGELNYGYTF.

In this sample, this clonotype turned up a few times. This rearrangement joins TRBV19 to TRBJ2-1; D possibly uses TRBD1 or TRBD2 (6 bases each). Germline CDR1 is LNHDA and CDR2 is SQIVND (reference sequence). V lost 2 bases to trimming and J lost 2 bases, with 10 bases between them. This CDR3 comprises 15 residues. CDR3 coding DNA: TGTGCCAGTAGTATAAAGGGGGGAACCTACAATGAGCAGTTCTTC. It translates to CASSIKGGTYNEQFF.

The rearrangement links TRBV7-6 to TRBJ1-1; D is possibly TRBD1 (6 bases). Germline loops: CDR1 SGHVS, CDR2 FNYEAQ. This CDR3 has 17 residues. Trimming cost V 1 base and J 0 bases, with 15 bases left between them. CDR3 nucleotide sequence: TGTGCCAGCAGCTTAGGGCGGGGGGGGCAATTGAACACTGAAGCTTTCTTT. This sequence encodes CASSLGRGGQLNTEAFF.

This clonotype was counted between two and nine times. The genes are TRBV4-1 and TRBJ2-4; D is ambiguous. The V end was cut by 0 bases, the J end by 0 bases, with 12 bases between. Looked up from germline, CDR1 is MGHRA and CDR2 is YSYEKL. The CDR3 extends over 17 amino acids. Here the CDR3 reads CASSQDPPDIAKNIQYF. The CDR3, as DNA: TGCGCCAGCAGCCAAGATCCTCCCGATATAGCCAAAAACATTCAGTACTTC.

The J gene is TRBJ2-7, the V gene TRBV2; TRBD2 aligns across 7 bases. Germline assignment: CDR1 SNHLY and CDR2 FYNNEI. The CDR3 totals 12 residues. The ends lost 10 bases at V and 2 bases at J; junction bases unmatched: 5. Here the CDR3 DNA reads TGTGCCAACCAGGGAGGGCCCTACGAGCAGTACTTC. Its protein product is CANQGGPYEQYF. The full variable domain, in which reference TRBV2 and TRBJ2-7 provide the parts outside the CDR3, is EPEVTQTPSHQVTQMGQEVILRCVPISNHLYFYWYRQILGQKVEFLVSFYNNEISEKSEIFDDQFSVERPDGSNFTLKIRSTKLEDSAMYFCANQGGPYEQYFGPGTRLTVT.

The chain combines TRBV15 with TRBJ2-7, with 10 bases fitting TRBD2. This CDR3 region has 15 residues. Germline lookup yields CDR1 LNHNV and CDR2 YYDKDF (reference sequence). Losses at the gene ends were 5 bases for V and 1 base for J; bases not matched to a gene: 5. This CDR3 is CATSDYSGGSYEQYV. In DNA form, the CDR3 reads TGTGCCACCAGCGACTATAGCGGGGGGTCCTACGAGCAGTACGTC.

The chain links TRBV12-3 or TRBV12-4 to TRBJ2-7; weak D call: TRBD2 (6 bases). V was pared by 6 bases and J by 3 bases, with 15 bases between. The CDR3 extends over 14 amino acids. The CDR3 DNA is TGTGCCAGCAGCAGCCGGGACTGGGACTACGAGCAGTACTTC. Protein sequence: CASSSRDWDYEQYF.

This sequence joins TRBV19 and TRBJ1-1, with a tentative D call TRBD1 (5 bases). Between the trimmed V and J ends, which lost 9 bases and 1 base, there was a span of 15 bases. Looked up from germline, CDR1 is LNHDA and CDR2 is SQIVND (reference sequence). The CDR3 spans 14 residues. For the CDR3, the DNA is TGTGCCAGCGGGGTTGGGGGGTCGAACACTGAAGCTTTCTTT. Amino acids: CASGVGGSNTEAFF.

There are a few counts of this clonotype. This chain links TRBV7-8 with TRBJ1-1, with D possibly TRBD1 on 6 matching bases. V was trimmed by 2 bases and J by 4 bases, leaving 11 bases between them. The CDR3 length is 14 residues. Germline V CDR1 and CDR2: SGHVS, FQNEAQ. The CDR3 nucleotides read TGTGCCAGCAGCTTATACACAGGGATCACTGAAGCTTTCTTT. It specifies CASSLYTGITEAFF.

The V and J genes are TRBV7-9 and TRBJ1-4, with 8 positions matching TRBD1. CDR1 and CDR2 from the germline V gene are SEHNR and FQNEAQ (reference sequence). V shed 5 bases, J shed 3 bases, and the junction held 8 bases outside the gene matches. The CDR3 extends over 16 amino acids. Here the CDR3 reads CASSPSRDRPNEKLFF. CDR3 sequence (DNA): TGTGCCAGCAGCCCTTCCCGGGACAGGCCTAATGAAAAACTGTTTTTT.

The chain recombines TRBV7-9 with TRBJ2-5; TRBD2 matches at 14 bases. The CDR3 runs 20 residues. The V segment lost 4 bases and the J segment 0 bases; nucleotides outside the gene matches: 13. Germline CDR1 reads SEHNR; CDR2 reads FQNEAQ (reference sequence). The CDR3 DNA is TGTGCCAGCAGCTCCTCGCGTGGACTAGCGGGGGGCCTGTACCAAGAGACCCAGTACTTC. Amino acids: CASSSSRGLAGGLYQETQYF.

This clonotype appeared a few times. V is TRBV27 and J is TRBJ2-7; unclear D gene. This CDR3 is 13 amino acids long. V was pared by 2 bases and J by 5 bases, with 10 bases between. Germline V gives CDR1 MNHEY, CDR2 SMNVEV (reference sequence). CDR3 sequence reads: CASSLKATDEQYV. DNA for the CDR3: TGTGCCAGCAGTTTAAAGGCAACCGACGAGCAGTACGTC.

The chain joins TRBV29-1 to TRBJ1-5; tentatively, D is TRBD1 (5 bases). The CDR3 loop spans 13 amino acids. The V and J ends lost 0 bases and 6 bases respectively, with 9 bases between them. Germline CDR1 is SQVTM and CDR2 is ANQGSEA. The CDR3 reads CSVEEGGGQPQHF. The CDR3 region has the DNA TGCAGCGTTGAAGAGGGGGGAGGTCAGCCCCAGCATTTT. The full variable domain, with the rest looked up from reference TRBV29-1 and TRBJ1-5, is SAVISQKPSRDICQRGTSLTIQCQVDSQVTMMFWYRQQPGQSLTLIATANQGSEATYESGFVIDKFPISRPNLTFSTLTVSNMSPEDSSIYLCSVEEGGGQPQHFGDGTRLSIL.

Concerning this clonotype itself: One base away lies a much larger clone, so this may be a sequencing read error. The gene calls are TRBV7-9 and TRBJ2-5, with a weak D call TRBD2 (6 bases). Germline V gives CDR1 SEHNR, CDR2 FQNEAQ (reference sequence). CDR3 length: 15 amino acids. The CDR3 coding sequence is TGTGACAGCAGCTTCTCACGGGGGATACAAGAGACCCAGTACTTC. Translation: CDSSFSRGIQETQYF.

This clonotype was observed a few times. The J gene is TRBJ2-3, the V gene TRBV15; D unclear. Germline CDR1 reads LNHNV; CDR2 reads YYDKDF (reference sequence). The V and J ends lost 6 bases and 8 bases respectively, with 12 bases between them. The length of the CDR3 is 12 residues. In nucleotides, the CDR3 is TGTGCCACCAGAGGGATGGAAGGTACGCAGTATTTT. This translates into CATRGMEGTQYF.

CDR3 region: CASSPDIALSDEQYF. CDR3 DNA sequence: TGTGCCAGCAGTCCGGACATCGCTCTGAGTGACGAGCAGTACTTC. J is TRBJ2-7 and V is TRBV5-4; possibly TRBD1 for D (5 bases). Germline V CDR1 and CDR2: SGHNT, YYREEE (reference sequence). V lost 5 bases, J lost 5 bases, and 20 bases lay in between. The CDR3 sequence is 15 residues long.

The chain uses TRBV27 and TRBJ1-5, with D maybe TRBD1 (5 bases). V dropped 8 bases and J dropped 0 bases, with 11 bases sitting between them. From germline, CDR1 is MNHEY and CDR2 SMNVEV (reference sequence). This CDR3 has 14 residues. The chain's CDR3 is CASAPGFSNQPQHF. Here the CDR3 DNA reads TGTGCCAGCGCCCCAGGGTTTAGCAATCAGCCCCAGCATTTT.

The chain has TRBV10-2 and TRBJ2-5; D may be TRBD1 (6 bases). The CDR3 is made up of 16 amino acids. V lost 0 bases to trimming and J lost 3 bases, with 14 bases between them. In germline, CDR1 is WSHSY, CDR2 SAAADI. The CDR3 DNA is TGCGCCAGCAGTGAGTCCCCGGACAGTGGCAAAGAGACCCAGTACTTC. It yields the protein CASSESPDSGKETQYF.

The CDR3 is CATSEDRGTGELFF. CDR3 bases: TGTGCCACCAGCGAGGACAGGGGCACCGGGGAGCTGTTTTTT. The chain recombines TRBV15 with TRBJ2-2, with 9 bases identical to TRBD1. The length of the CDR3 is 14 residues. V shed 5 bases, J shed 4 bases, and the junction held 2 bases outside the gene matches. CDR1 and CDR2 from the germline V gene are LNHNV and YYDKDF (reference sequence).

This clonotype was detected once. A read error may be the cause here, since a much bigger clone is one base away. The chain carries TRBV7-2 and TRBJ2-5; D remains ambiguous. The CDR3 has 14 amino acids. The germline CDR1 and CDR2 sequences are SGHTA and FQGNSA. The CDR3 loop is CASSLAGSGEAQYF. Here the CDR3 DNA reads TGTGCCAGCAGCTTAGCTGGCTCCGGAGAGGCCCAGTACTTC.

This clonotype was seen more than once but under ten times. This chain connects TRBV19 to TRBJ2-1; 9 bases fit TRBD2. Per the germline V gene, CDR1 is LNHDA and CDR2 is SQIVND (reference sequence). This CDR3 comprises 15 residues. J lost 9 bases, V lost 5 bases, and 11 bases had no gene match. CDR3 protein: CASSPPGGGAVEQFF. The CDR3 DNA reads TGTGCCAGTAGTCCTCCGGGCGGGGGGGCCGTTGAGCAGTTCTTC.

The chain carries TRBV13 and TRBJ1-5; no clear D gene. The CDR3 spans 15 residues. Germline-derived CDR1 and CDR2 are PRHDT and FYEKMQ (reference sequence). Trimming stripped 0 bases from V and 6 bases from J, with 12 bases between. The CDR3 reads CASSLGGGYSQPQHF. The CDR3, as DNA: TGTGCCAGCAGCTTAGGCGGTGGGTACAGTCAGCCCCAGCATTTT.

The rearrangement links TRBV11-2 to TRBJ2-1, with 8 bases fitting TRBD1. The CDR3 spans 16 residues. CDR1 and CDR2 from the germline V gene are SGHAT and FQNNGV. With 1 base clipped from V and 7 bases from J, the junction kept 9 bases outside the gene matches. The CDR3 nucleotides are TGTGCCAGCAGCTTAGCGGGACAGGTGGCCCGGAATGAGCAGTTCTTC. It encodes CASSLAGQVARNEQFF.

In this sample, this clonotype turned up a few times. The chain couples TRBV7-9 to TRBJ1-1, with D possibly matching TRBD1 (5 bases). V lost 0 bases to trimming and J lost 0 bases, with 8 bases between them. CDR1 and CDR2 (germline): SEHNR, FQNEAQ (reference sequence). The CDR3 covers 15 residues. CDR3 amino acids: CASSLARAMNTEAFF. DNA for the CDR3: TGTGCCAGCAGCTTAGCCAGGGCAATGAACACTGAAGCTTTCTTT.

The gene calls are TRBV5-1 and TRBJ1-5; D ambiguous. Per germline, CDR1 SGHRS and CDR2 YFSETQ. The CDR3 covers 16 residues. V was shortened by 0 bases and J by 0 bases, with 10 bases between the two germline ends. CDR3 protein: CASSLAGSPSNQPQHF. The DNA for the CDR3 is TGCGCCAGCAGCTTGGCCGGCAGTCCTAGCAATCAGCCCCAGCATTTT.

The chain uses TRBV11-2 and TRBJ2-5; D is unclear. Looked up from germline, CDR1 is SGHAT and CDR2 is FQNNGV. V lost 4 bases, J lost 4 bases, and 22 bases lay in between. The CDR3 extends over 17 amino acids. The chain's CDR3 is CASSSRPTDFSIETQYF. CDR3 DNA: TGTGCCAGCAGCTCCCGACCGACGGATTTCAGTATAGAGACCCAGTACTTC.